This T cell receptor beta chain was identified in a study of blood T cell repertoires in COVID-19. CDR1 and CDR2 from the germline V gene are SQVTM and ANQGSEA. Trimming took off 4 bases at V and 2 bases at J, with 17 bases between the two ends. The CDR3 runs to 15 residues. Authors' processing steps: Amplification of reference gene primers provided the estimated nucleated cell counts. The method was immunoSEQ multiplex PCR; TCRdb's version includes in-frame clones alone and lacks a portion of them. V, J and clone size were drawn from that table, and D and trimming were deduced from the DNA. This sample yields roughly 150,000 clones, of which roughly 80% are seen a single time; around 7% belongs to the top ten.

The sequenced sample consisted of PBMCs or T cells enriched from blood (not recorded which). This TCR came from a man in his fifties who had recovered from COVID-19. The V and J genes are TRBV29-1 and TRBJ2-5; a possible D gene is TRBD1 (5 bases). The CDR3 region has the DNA TGCAGCGTTGCTCTGCTCTGGGGCGAACAAGAGACCCAGTACTTC. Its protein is CSVALLWGEQETQYF.